The 32 T cell receptor beta chains presented below share a single source sample, sequenced in a study of T cells after yellow fever vaccination. TCRdb reprocessed the 5' RACE reads via MiXCR and lists one record per CDR3 protein. In the table there are 450,000 to 650,000 distinct CDR3 sequences, 20% to 25% of which are singletons. The input for sequencing was PBMCs, taken roughly 20 days after the first yellow fever vaccination. The receptors shown here come from a man between 18 and 35 years old who received the YFV17D yellow fever vaccine.

DNA for the CDR3: TGTGCCAGCACGGTGGTAGCGGGGGGGACCGGGGAGCTGTTTTTT. Residues: CASTVVAGGTGELFF. V and J are TRBV12-3 or TRBV12-4 and TRBJ2-2; 11 positions match TRBD2. This CDR3 region has 15 residues. Germline trimming cut 7 bases from V and 5 bases from J; bases unmatched to any gene: 6.

On this clonotype itself: One end of the junction varies from germline; a read error may be responsible. The V call is TRBV7-7, the J call TRBJ2-3; 10 positions agree with TRBD2. The length of the CDR3 is 15 residues. The germline V gene has CDR1 SSHAT and CDR2 FNYEAQ (reference sequence). The CDR3 protein is CASSPGLAATDTQYF. CDR3 sequence (DNA): TGTGCTAGCAGTCCTGGACTAGCGGCCACAGATACGCAGTATTTT.

This clonotype was picked up a small number of times. The chain is built from TRBV13 and TRBJ2-4, with unresolved D. The V end was cut by 4 bases, the J end by 0 bases, with 10 bases between. The CDR3 is 15 amino acids. Germline values: CDR1 PRHDT, CDR2 FYEKMQ (reference sequence). The CDR3 bases are TGTGCCAGCAGCTACCATGGAGTAGCCAAAAACATTCAGTACTTC. Encoded protein: CASSYHGVAKNIQYF.

This clonotype was seen a single time. This chain connects TRBV20-1 to TRBJ1-1; possible D gene TRBD1, 6 bases. V dropped 0 bases and J dropped 0 bases, with 11 bases sitting between them. CDR3 length: 15 residues. Germline assignment: CDR1 DFQATT and CDR2 SNEGSKA (reference sequence). Here the CDR3 reads CSARDRDRMNTEAFF. The CDR3 DNA follows: TGCAGTGCTAGAGATCGAGACAGGATGAACACTGAAGCTTTCTTT.

The rearrangement uses TRBV9 and TRBJ1-1; TRBD1 might be the D (6 bases). Trimming stripped 4 bases from V and 1 base from J, with 11 bases between. CDR1 is SGDLS and CDR2 is YYNGEE in the germline V gene. This CDR3 contains 14 residues. The CDR3 DNA is TGTGCCAGCAGCAACGGACAGCCGAACACTGAAGCTTTCTTT. Translating it yields CASSNGQPNTEAFF.

The rearrangement uses TRBV6-5 and TRBJ1-2; 11 positions match TRBD1. V was pared by 0 bases and J by 4 bases, with 1 base of the junction left unmatched. The CDR3 is made up of 15 amino acids. CDR1 MNHEY and CDR2 SVGAGI come from the germline V gene. CDR3 loop: CASSYSGTGGYGYTF. DNA of the CDR3: TGTGCCAGCAGTTACTCCGGGACAGGGGGCTATGGCTACACCTTC.

This clonotype was seen only once. The rearrangement links TRBV15 to TRBJ2-2, with D possibly being TRBD1 (5 bases). Trimming took off 8 bases at V and 13 bases at J, with 11 bases between the two ends. The CDR3 spans 10 residues. Per germline, CDR1 LNHNV and CDR2 YYDKDF (reference sequence). The CDR3 nucleotides are TGTGCCACCGGCGCAGGGCGGCTGTTTTTT. This sequence encodes CATGAGRLFF.

This sequence joins TRBV6-1 and TRBJ1-4; D call uncertain. The CDR3 extends over 14 amino acids. V gave up 5 bases and J gave up 3 bases, with 10 bases separating them. CDR1 and CDR2 (germline): MNHNS, SASEGT. The CDR3 sequence: CASSPVPANEKLFF. CDR3 DNA: TGTGCCAGCAGTCCGGTTCCGGCTAATGAAAAACTGTTTTTT.

This clonotype was counted only a few times. Written as DNA, the CDR3 is TGTGCCAGCAGCTTAGCAGGGTCATCGAGGGAAAAACTGTTTTTT. Translating gives CASSLAGSSREKLFF. V gene TRBV7-2 combines with J gene TRBJ1-4; the D is unclear. The CDR3 is 15 amino acids. V lost 0 bases, J lost 8 bases, and 13 bases lay in between. In germline, CDR1 is SGHTA, CDR2 FQGNSA.

V is TRBV30 and J is TRBJ2-1; D is possibly TRBD2 (6 bases). CDR3 length: 13 amino acids. Trimming removed 4 bases from V and 7 bases from J, with 14 bases in between. The germline gives CDR1 GTSNPN, CDR2 SVGIG (reference sequence). This CDR3 reads CAWNRDSSNEQFF. The CDR3 nucleotides read TGTGCCTGGAACCGGGACTCGTCGAATGAGCAGTTCTTC.

The chain recombines TRBV7-2 with TRBJ2-7, with D perhaps matching TRBD1 or TRBD2 (5 bases each). Trimming pared 3 bases from V and 2 bases from J, leaving 11 bases between. Germline values: CDR1 SGHTA, CDR2 FQGNSA. The CDR3 spans 14 residues. The CDR3 DNA is TGTGCCAGCAGCTTTCGGGACGCCGCCTACGAGCAGTACTTC. As protein: CASSFRDAAYEQYF. Drawing the rest from reference TRBV7-2 and TRBJ2-7, the complete variable domain is GAGVSQSPSNKVTEKGKDVELRCDPISGHTALYWYRQSLGQGLEFLIYFQGNSAPDKSGLPSDRFSAERTGGSVSTLTIQRTQQEDSAVYLCASSFRDAAYEQYFGPGTRLTVT.

This chain links TRBV7-9 with TRBJ2-2, with 7 nucleotides matching TRBD1. V dropped 4 bases and J dropped 4; count of bases not matched to a gene: 6. The CDR3 length is 15 residues. Germline V gene lookup returns CDR1 SEHNR and CDR2 FQNEAQ (reference sequence). CDR3 region: CASSSTGFGTGELFF. CDR3 in DNA: TGTGCCAGCAGCTCGACAGGGTTTGGCACCGGGGAGCTGTTTTTT.

The gene calls are TRBV7-9 and TRBJ2-5; D is unclear. With 4 bases removed from V and 2 bases from J, the gap between germline ends came to 17 bases. Germline V gives CDR1 SEHNR, CDR2 FQNEAQ (reference sequence). The CDR3 spans 16 residues. The DNA for the CDR3 is TGTGCCAGCAGCTCGCCGTGGGCCCTCAAACAAGAGACCCAGTACTTC. Translated, it gives CASSSPWALKQETQYF.

This clonotype was seen only a few times. The rearrangement uses TRBV5-1 and TRBJ1-1; TRBD1 matches 9 bases. The CDR3 is 15 residues long. Germline loops: CDR1 SGHRS, CDR2 YFSETQ. Germline trimming cut 0 bases from V and 7 bases from J; bases unmatched to any gene: 7. The CDR3 region has the DNA TGCGCCAGCAGCTTGGGGGACAGGGAGGCTGGTGAAGCTTTCTTT. Protein sequence: CASSLGDREAGEAFF.

This clonotype was picked up many times. This rearrangement joins TRBV20-1 to TRBJ2-5; D may be TRBD2 (6 bases). Germline V gives CDR1 DFQATT, CDR2 SNEGSKA (reference sequence). V was trimmed by 0 bases and J by 5 bases, leaving 13 bases between them. The CDR3 extends over 14 amino acids. Written as DNA, the CDR3 is TGCAGTGCTAGAGATACTAGCTCAACGGAGACCCAGTACTTC. Amino acids: CSARDTSSTETQYF.

This chain uses TRBV7-8 with TRBJ1-1; TRBD1 might be the D (6 bases). CDR3 length: 16 residues. The germline V and J ends were trimmed by 5 bases and 0 bases, with 16 bases remaining between them. From germline, CDR1 is SGHVS and CDR2 FQNEAQ. The CDR3: CASSPELYRVNTEAFF. The CDR3 coding sequence is TGTGCCAGCAGCCCTGAATTATACAGGGTGAACACTGAAGCTTTCTTT. Variable domain in full (rest from reference TRBV7-8 and TRBJ1-1): GAGVSQSPRYKVAKRGQDVALRCDPISGHVSLFWYQQALGQGPEFLTYFQNEAQLDKSGLPSDRFFAERPEGSVSTLKIQRTQQEDSAVYLCASSPELYRVNTEAFFGQGTRLTVV.

The rearrangement links TRBV20-1 to TRBJ2-7; D might be TRBD1 (5 bases). The V gene lost 1 base and the J gene lost 4 bases, with 11 bases spanning the gap. In germline, CDR1 is DFQATT, CDR2 SNEGSKA (reference sequence). This CDR3 region has 13 residues. The CDR3 DNA is TGCAGTGCTAGAGCCGGTCAGGGATACGAGCAGTACTTC. This codes for CSARAGQGYEQYF.

The chain recombines TRBV11-2 with TRBJ1-1; the D is unclear. Trimming stripped 2 bases from V and 5 bases from J, with 12 bases between. The CDR3 length is 14 residues. Germline CDR1 reads SGHAT; CDR2 reads FQNNGV. CDR3 coding DNA: TGTGCCAGCAGCTTATTTCCAGGAGGAACTGAAGCTTTCTTT. Its protein is CASSLFPGGTEAFF.

This clonotype has more than one count but fewer than ten. The chain joins TRBV5-1 to TRBJ2-1; no definite D call. Between the trimmed V and J ends, which lost 0 bases and 13 bases, there was a span of 8 bases. The CDR3 loop spans 11 amino acids. From germline, CDR1 is SGHRS and CDR2 YFSETQ. DNA for the CDR3: TGCGCCAGCAGCTTGGAAGCTCATCAGTTCTTC. Translating gives CASSLEAHQFF.

J is TRBJ2-3 and V is TRBV5-1; no clear D gene. V was shortened by 1 base and J by 3 bases, with 6 bases between the two germline ends. The CDR3 totals 13 residues. Germline V gene sequence: CDR1 SGHRS, CDR2 YFSETQ. The CDR3 DNA reads TGCGCCAGCAGCTTGAGATGGACAGATACGCAGTATTTT. Amino acids: CASSLRWTDTQYF.

This clonotype was seen a few times. The genes are TRBV27 and TRBJ2-6; unclear D gene. The V and J ends lost 3 bases and 1 base respectively, with 7 bases between them. The CDR3 loop spans 15 amino acids. Germline CDR1 and CDR2: MNHEY and SMNVEV (reference sequence). The CDR3 protein is CASSFLGSGANVLTF. The CDR3 bases are TGTGCCAGCAGTTTCCTTGGGTCTGGGGCCAACGTCCTGACTTTC.

This clonotype was observed a few times. The rearrangement uses TRBV7-2 and TRBJ2-3; D unclear. The V gene's germline CDR1 is SGHTA and CDR2 FQGNSA. The CDR3 sequence is 14 residues long. V lost 7 bases to trimming and J lost 1 base, with 12 bases between them. The CDR3 nucleotides read TGTGCCAGCACCCCGTTTGGGGGCACAGATACGCAGTATTTT. Residues: CASTPFGGTDTQYF.

This clonotype was observed many times. CDR3 amino acids: CASSSPKGSYNEQFF. Written as DNA, the CDR3 is TGTGCCAGCAGCTCTCCTAAGGGATCCTACAATGAGCAGTTCTTC. The chain combines TRBV11-2 with TRBJ2-1; D uncertain. The germline V gene has CDR1 SGHAT and CDR2 FQNNGV. The CDR3 extends over 15 amino acids. V was shortened by 4 bases and J by 1 base, with 11 bases between the two germline ends.

A note on this clonotype: It may be a read error: a sequence one base away is much more abundant. The chain employs TRBV5-8 and TRBJ2-1; D might be TRBD1 (5 bases). The length of the CDR3 is 15 residues. The germline V gene encodes CDR1 SGHTS and CDR2 YDEGEE. The V end lost 0 bases, the J end lost 2 bases, and 9 bases lay between the germline ends. CDR3 nucleotides: TGTGCCAGCAGCTTGGGGGGCCGAACCTACAATGAGCAGTTCTTC. Translated, it gives CASSLGGRTYNEQFF. The full variable domain, with the rest looked up from reference TRBV5-8 and TRBJ2-1, is EAGVTQSPTHLIKTRGQQATLRCSPISGHTSVYWYQQALGLGLQFLLWYDEGEERNRGNFPPRFSGRQFPNYSSELNVNALELEDSALYLCASSLGGRTYNEQFFGPGTRLTVL.

This clonotype appeared a few times. V usage is TRBV9 and J usage is TRBJ2-1; D is ambiguous. V was trimmed by 4 bases and J by 5 bases, leaving 16 bases between them. The CDR3 consists of 15 residues. Germline V CDR1 and CDR2: SGDLS, YYNGEE. CDR3 sequence (DNA): TGTGCCAGCAGCACCGGGCCGAGCGAACACAATGAGCAGTTCTTC. It encodes CASSTGPSEHNEQFF.

The gene calls are TRBV28 and TRBJ1-1; tentative D call: TRBD1 (5 bases). The length of the CDR3 is 13 residues. V lost 10 bases, J lost 3 bases, and 15 bases lay in between. The germline V gene encodes CDR1 MDHEN and CDR2 SYDVKM. As DNA, the CDR3 is TGTGCCACCGGGGGGACTGATTACACTGAAGCTTTCTTT. As protein: CATGGTDYTEAFF.

The V and J genes are TRBV27 and TRBJ1-1; 11 nucleotides align to TRBD1. In germline, CDR1 is MNHEY, CDR2 SMNVEV (reference sequence). The CDR3 has 14 amino acids. V trimming: 6 bases; J trimming: 5 bases; junction bases outside the gene matches: 5. The CDR3 bases are TGTGCCAGCAGGGGGACAGGGGGAGAGACTGAAGCTTTCTTT. It specifies CASRGTGGETEAFF.

This clonotype was counted only a few times. This chain joins TRBV7-2 and TRBJ2-1; 11 positions agree with TRBD2. The V and J ends lost 1 base and 10 bases, in that order; junction bases with no gene match: 9. Germline lookup yields CDR1 SGHTA and CDR2 FQGNSA. CDR3 length equals 16 residues. The CDR3 nucleotides read TGTGCCAGCAGCTTAGGCGGGACTAGCGGCCGAGGGGAGCAGTTCTTC. Translating it yields CASSLGGTSGRGEQFF.

The chain employs TRBV12-3 or TRBV12-4 and TRBJ1-1, with 10 bases that match TRBD1. The V and J ends lost 6 bases and 3 bases, in that order; junction bases with no gene match: 10. CDR3 length: 16 amino acids. As DNA, the CDR3 is TGTGCCAGCAGAAATCGCTGGGACAGGGGCGACACTGAAGCTTTCTTT. Its translation: CASRNRWDRGDTEAFF.

This clonotype came up a few times. The rearrangement links TRBV10-3 to TRBJ2-5; TRBD2 matches 10 bases. V was pared by 3 bases and J by 4 bases, with 5 bases of the junction left unmatched. CDR3 length: 15 amino acids. Germline lookup yields CDR1 ENHRY and CDR2 SYGVKD. For the CDR3, the DNA is TGTGCCATCAGTGACCAGCGGGGGGGCCCAGAGACCCAGTACTTC. Its protein is CAISDQRGGPETQYF.

This clonotype appeared a few times. The chain joins TRBV7-3 to TRBJ1-5, with D hard to call. This CDR3 contains 15 residues. Trimming removed 3 bases from V and 0 bases from J, with 9 bases in between. Germline-derived CDR1 and CDR2 are SGHTA and FQGTGA. The CDR3 here is CASSLSSGSNQPQHF. In DNA form, the CDR3 reads TGTGCCAGCAGCTTGTCGTCCGGTAGCAATCAGCCCCAGCATTTT.

Here the CDR3 reads CASSQVRQSHTQYF. The DNA of the CDR3 is TGTGCCAGCAGCCAAGTCCGACAGAGTCATACGCAGTATTTT. The chain combines TRBV3-1 with TRBJ2-3; maybe TRBD1 (5 bases). V gave up 1 base and J gave up 7 bases, with 12 bases separating them. Germline lookup yields CDR1 LGHDT and CDR2 YNNKEL (reference sequence). The CDR3 contains 14 residues.